These T cell receptor beta chains were read from a single sample in a study of T cell repertoires in cytomegalovirus infection. Using its own MiXCR run on the reads, TCRdb lists one record per CDR3 protein. The data hold tens of thousands of distinct CDR3 sequences, with under 5% observed a single time. The sequencing input was PBMCs. The receptors come from a human donor in good health (CMV status not recorded). Some clones in this sample may be carry-over from other donors' samples. The CDR3 runs from the conserved cysteine through the conserved F or W. The order of the fields is V gene, clone size, J gene, D gene, CDR3 protein, CDR3 DNA. D genes are given only for firm matches. Clone size, where shown, is once, few, many, or a class for clones that have expanded.

v_call: TRBV7-2; clone_size: NA; j_call: TRBJ2-7; d_call: TRBD2; cdr3_aa: CASSLSGGPLYEQYF; cdr3_nt: TGTGCCAGCAGCTTAAGCGGGGGGCCTCTGTACGAGCAGTACTTC
v_call: TRBV7-2; clone_size: many; j_call: TRBJ1-1; d_call: NA; cdr3_aa: CASSLKRGTTEAFF; cdr3_nt: TGTGCCAGCAGCTTAAAAAGAGGTACCACTGAAGCTTTCTTT
v_call: TRBV19; clone_size: NA; j_call: TRBJ1-5; d_call: TRBD1; cdr3_aa: CASSMPGQGWQPQHF; cdr3_nt: TGTGCCAGTAGTATGCCGGGACAGGGATGGCAGCCCCAGCATTTT
v_call: TRBV28; clone_size: many; j_call: TRBJ1-4; d_call: TRBD1; cdr3_aa: CASSFGTGGGEKLFF; cdr3_nt: TGTGCCAGCAGTTTTGGGACAGGGGGTGGTGAAAAACTGTTTTTT
v_call: TRBV20-1; clone_size: many; j_call: TRBJ1-3; d_call: NA; cdr3_aa: CSARPGAGNTIYF; cdr3_nt: TGCAGTGCTCGACCTGGGGCTGGAAACACCATATATTTT
v_call: TRBV7-2; clone_size: many; j_call: TRBJ1-3; d_call: TRBD1; cdr3_aa: CASSSTGPSGNTIYF; cdr3_nt: TGTGCCAGCAGCTCGACAGGGCCCTCTGGAAACACCATATATTTT
v_call: TRBV5-5; clone_size: many; j_call: TRBJ1-1; d_call: NA; cdr3_aa: CASSSGVTTEAFF; cdr3_nt: TGTGCCAGCAGCTCAGGGGTTACCACTGAAGCTTTCTTT
v_call: TRBV7-6; clone_size: many; j_call: TRBJ2-3; d_call: NA; cdr3_aa: CASSLNGKDTQYF; cdr3_nt: TGTGCCAGCAGCTTAAATGGAAAAGATACGCAGTATTTT
v_call: TRBV5-4; clone_size: few; j_call: TRBJ2-1; d_call: TRBD2; cdr3_aa: CASSLELAGNEQFF; cdr3_nt: TGTGCCAGCAGCTTGGAGCTAGCGGGGAATGAGCAGTTCTTC
v_call: TRBV30; clone_size: many; j_call: TRBJ1-3; d_call: NA; cdr3_aa: CACLPPGSSGNTIYF; cdr3_nt: TGTGCCTGCTTACCCCCAGGGAGCTCTGGAAACACCATATATTTT
v_call: TRBV7-2; clone_size: many; j_call: TRBJ2-5; d_call: NA; cdr3_aa: CASSGSGARQETQYF; cdr3_nt: TGTGCCAGCAGCGGCTCGGGAGCAAGACAAGAGACCCAGTACTTC
v_call: TRBV7-3; clone_size: many; j_call: TRBJ2-2; d_call: NA; cdr3_aa: CASSLLNTGELFF; cdr3_nt: TGTGCCAGCAGCTTACTAAACACCGGGGAGCTGTTTTTT
v_call: TRBV6-5; clone_size: many; j_call: TRBJ1-4; d_call: NA; cdr3_aa: CASSYSIQLYEKLFF; cdr3_nt: TGTGCCAGCAGTTACTCCATACAGCTATATGAAAAACTGTTTTTT
v_call: TRBV7-9; clone_size: many; j_call: TRBJ2-1; d_call: NA; cdr3_aa: CASSHPPAAGGSEQFF; cdr3_nt: TGTGCCAGCAGCCACCCGCCAGCGGCTGGAGGCTCTGAGCAGTTCTTC
v_call: TRBV3-1; clone_size: many; j_call: TRBJ1-1; d_call: NA; cdr3_aa: CASSQTDRFGEAFF; cdr3_nt: TGTGCCAGCAGTCAAACGGACAGATTTGGTGAAGCTTTCTTT
v_call: TRBV7-6; clone_size: many; j_call: TRBJ2-5; d_call: NA; cdr3_aa: CASSTPSGVRETQYF; cdr3_nt: TGTGCCAGCAGCACCCCATCCGGGGTCCGCGAGACCCAGTACTTC
v_call: TRBV6-5; clone_size: NA; j_call: TRBJ1-1; d_call: TRBD1; cdr3_aa: CASSYHQGATEAFF; cdr3_nt: TGTGCCAGCAGTTACCATCAGGGGGCCACTGAAGCTTTCTTT
v_call: TRBV7-2; clone_size: many; j_call: TRBJ2-7; d_call: NA; cdr3_aa: CASSSLSEQYF; cdr3_nt: TGTGCCAGCAGCTCCCTTAGCGAGCAGTACTTC
v_call: TRBV4-3; clone_size: many; j_call: TRBJ1-1; d_call: NA; cdr3_aa: CASSLLITGPLTNTEAFF; cdr3_nt: TGCGCCAGCAGCCTCCTGATTACAGGGCCCCTGACGAACACTGAAGCTTTCTTT
v_call: TRBV28; clone_size: many; j_call: TRBJ2-1; d_call: NA; cdr3_aa: CASSFRDQIYNEQFF; cdr3_nt: TGTGCCAGCAGTTTTAGGGACCAGATCTACAATGAGCAGTTCTTC
v_call: TRBV28; clone_size: many; j_call: TRBJ2-5; d_call: TRBD1; cdr3_aa: CASSSGQAETQYF; cdr3_nt: TGTGCCAGCAGTTCCGGACAGGCAGAGACCCAGTACTTC
v_call: TRBV7-2; clone_size: many; j_call: TRBJ2-2; d_call: NA; cdr3_aa: CASSSALGNTGELFF; cdr3_nt: TGTGCCAGCAGCTCAGCATTAGGGAACACCGGGGAGCTGTTTTTT
v_call: TRBV19; clone_size: many; j_call: TRBJ2-7; d_call: NA; cdr3_aa: CASSHQRGAYEQYF; cdr3_nt: TGTGCCAGTAGTCACCAGCGAGGAGCCTACGAGCAGTACTTC
v_call: TRBV7-2; clone_size: many; j_call: TRBJ1-2; d_call: NA; cdr3_aa: CASSLEVQGGYTF; cdr3_nt: TGTGCCAGCAGCTTAGAAGTTCAGGGTGGCTACACCTTC
v_call: TRBV7-2; clone_size: many; j_call: TRBJ1-3; d_call: NA; cdr3_aa: CASSFWGRKGNTIYF; cdr3_nt: TGTGCCAGCAGCTTTTGGGGGCGGAAGGGAAACACCATATATTTT
v_call: TRBV5-4; clone_size: many; j_call: TRBJ1-1; d_call: TRBD1; cdr3_aa: CASSVQQGATTEAFF; cdr3_nt: TGTGCCAGCAGCGTTCAACAGGGGGCTACCACTGAAGCTTTCTTT
v_call: TRBV7-2; clone_size: many; j_call: TRBJ2-5; d_call: TRBD1; cdr3_aa: CASSITGTGKETQYF; cdr3_nt: TGTGCCAGCAGCATCACCGGGACAGGGAAAGAGACCCAGTACTTC
v_call: TRBV19; clone_size: many; j_call: TRBJ2-2; d_call: NA; cdr3_aa: CASSNQGGGELFF; cdr3_nt: TGTGCCAGTAGTAACCAGGGGGGCGGGGAGCTGTTTTTT
v_call: TRBV4-1; clone_size: few; j_call: TRBJ1-1; d_call: TRBD1; cdr3_aa: CASSQVGQGRSEAFF; cdr3_nt: TGCGCCAGCAGCCAGGTGGGACAGGGACGATCTGAAGCTTTCTTT
v_call: TRBV7-2; clone_size: many; j_call: TRBJ2-5; d_call: NA; cdr3_aa: CASSLVRETQYF; cdr3_nt: TGTGCCAGCAGCTTAGTACGCGAGACCCAGTACTTC
v_call: TRBV6-5; clone_size: many; j_call: TRBJ1-6; d_call: NA; cdr3_aa: CASSYSRQTPNSPLHF; cdr3_nt: TGTGCCAGCAGTTACTCGAGACAGACACCGAATTCACCCCTCCACTTT
v_call: TRBV4-3; clone_size: NA; j_call: TRBJ1-2; d_call: NA; cdr3_aa: CASSQDRGRGYTF; cdr3_nt: TGCGCCAGCAGCCAAGATCGAGGGCGGGGCTACACCTTC
v_call: TRBV7-2; clone_size: many; j_call: TRBJ2-3; d_call: TRBD2; cdr3_aa: CASRPYPSGAYTDTQYF; cdr3_nt: TGTGCCAGCAGACCTTACCCTAGCGGGGCGTACACAGATACGCAGTATTTT
v_call: TRBV7-3; clone_size: few; j_call: TRBJ2-2; d_call: NA; cdr3_aa: CASSLPSGTGELFF; cdr3_nt: TGTGCCAGCAGCTTACCTTCTGGGACCGGGGAGCTGTTTTTT
v_call: TRBV7-2; clone_size: many; j_call: TRBJ2-1; d_call: NA; cdr3_aa: CASSPRSAYSYNEQFF; cdr3_nt: TGTGCCAGCAGCCCTAGATCGGCCTACTCCTACAATGAGCAGTTCTTC
v_call: TRBV7-2; clone_size: many; j_call: TRBJ2-5; d_call: NA; cdr3_aa: CASNTGGVQTQYF; cdr3_nt: TGTGCCAGCAACACAGGCGGGGTACAGACCCAGTACTTC
v_call: TRBV19; clone_size: NA; j_call: TRBJ2-2; d_call: TRBD1; cdr3_aa: CASRQTGTSTGELFF; cdr3_nt: TGTGCCAGTAGACAGACAGGGACCTCAACCGGGGAGCTGTTTTTT
v_call: TRBV7-2; clone_size: many; j_call: TRBJ2-7; d_call: TRBD2; cdr3_aa: CASSLGLAGEQYF; cdr3_nt: TGTGCCAGCAGCCTGGGACTAGCGGGGGAGCAGTACTTC
v_call: TRBV7-9; clone_size: many; j_call: TRBJ1-4; d_call: NA; cdr3_aa: CASSRDRSPIEKLFF; cdr3_nt: TGTGCCAGCAGCCGGGACCGTTCCCCTATAGAAAAACTGTTTTTT
v_call: TRBV3-1; clone_size: many; j_call: TRBJ2-7; d_call: TRBD2; cdr3_aa: CASSQEQRGTYEQYF; cdr3_nt: TGTGCCAGCAGCCAAGAACAGCGGGGAACCTACGAGCAGTACTTC
v_call: TRBV11-3; clone_size: many; j_call: TRBJ1-5; d_call: NA; cdr3_aa: CASSPKQPQHF; cdr3_nt: TGTGCCAGCAGCCCCAAACAGCCCCAGCATTTT
v_call: TRBV5-6; clone_size: few; j_call: TRBJ1-2; d_call: NA; cdr3_aa: CASSHEVRSYYGYTF; cdr3_nt: TGTGCCAGCAGCCACGAGGTCCGAAGTTACTATGGCTACACCTTC
v_call: TRBV18; clone_size: many; j_call: TRBJ2-1; d_call: TRBD1; cdr3_aa: CASSPRTGSYNEQFF; cdr3_nt: TGTGCCAGCTCTCCTAGGACAGGGTCCTACAATGAGCAGTTCTTC
v_call: TRBV10-3; clone_size: many; j_call: TRBJ1-1; d_call: NA; cdr3_aa: CAISPGMNTEAFF; cdr3_nt: TGTGCCATCAGTCCTGGGATGAACACTGAAGCTTTCTTT
v_call: TRBV7-2; clone_size: few; j_call: TRBJ2-5; d_call: NA; cdr3_aa: CASSLGPTQYF; cdr3_nt: TGTGCCAGCAGCTTAGGCCCGACCCAGTACTTC
v_call: TRBV7-2; clone_size: many; j_call: TRBJ2-3; d_call: NA; cdr3_aa: CASSLGASTDTQYF; cdr3_nt: TGTGCCAGCAGCTTAGGGGCGAGCACAGATACGCAGTATTTT
v_call: TRBV7-2; clone_size: many; j_call: TRBJ2-1; d_call: NA; cdr3_aa: CASSLDQSSYNEQFF; cdr3_nt: TGTGCCAGCAGCTTGGACCAAAGCTCCTACAATGAGCAGTTCTTC
v_call: TRBV3-1; clone_size: many; j_call: TRBJ2-3; d_call: NA; cdr3_aa: CASSQDRGLNTDTQYF; cdr3_nt: TGTGCCAGCAGCCAAGATCGGGGGTTGAACACAGATACGCAGTATTTT
v_call: TRBV7-2; clone_size: many; j_call: TRBJ1-3; d_call: NA; cdr3_aa: CASSLKRQSASGNTIYF; cdr3_nt: TGTGCCAGCAGCTTAAAACGTCAGTCGGCCTCTGGAAACACCATATATTTT
v_call: TRBV4-3; clone_size: NA; j_call: TRBJ1-1; d_call: NA; cdr3_aa: CASSQDAGAWTEAFF; cdr3_nt: TGCGCCAGCAGCCAAGATGCGGGGGCTTGGACTGAAGCTTTCTTT
v_call: TRBV7-2; clone_size: many; j_call: TRBJ2-1; d_call: NA; cdr3_aa: CASRPVGLNEQFF; cdr3_nt: TGTGCCAGCAGACCTGTCGGCCTCAATGAGCAGTTCTTC
v_call: TRBV7-6; clone_size: many; j_call: TRBJ1-4; d_call: NA; cdr3_aa: CASSLDSNEKLFF; cdr3_nt: TGTGCCAGCAGCTTGGACAGTAATGAAAAACTGTTTTTT
v_call: TRBV7-2; clone_size: many; j_call: TRBJ2-7; d_call: TRBD2; cdr3_aa: CASSARPASGGSYEQYF; cdr3_nt: TGTGCCAGCAGCGCCCGGCCGGCTAGCGGGGGATCCTACGAGCAGTACTTC
v_call: TRBV10-3; clone_size: many; j_call: TRBJ2-1; d_call: NA; cdr3_aa: CAISPRGAEDEQFF; cdr3_nt: TGTGCCATCAGCCCACGGGGGGCCGAGGATGAGCAGTTCTTC
v_call: TRBV7-2; clone_size: many; j_call: TRBJ2-7; d_call: NA; cdr3_aa: CASSLERARGAYEQYF; cdr3_nt: TGTGCCAGCAGCTTAGAGCGAGCCAGGGGGGCCTACGAGCAGTACTTC
v_call: TRBV7-9; clone_size: many; j_call: TRBJ2-2; d_call: TRBD2; cdr3_aa: CASLSSGTTHTGELFF; cdr3_nt: TGTGCCAGCCTATCATCCGGGACTACTCACACCGGGGAGCTGTTTTTT
v_call: TRBV7-2; clone_size: few; j_call: TRBJ2-4; d_call: NA; cdr3_aa: CASSLTGTINIQYF; cdr3_nt: TGTGCCAGCAGCTTAACCGGGACAATAAACATTCAGTACTTC
v_call: TRBV12-5; clone_size: many; j_call: TRBJ1-2; d_call: NA; cdr3_aa: CASGLDGGPNYGYTF; cdr3_nt: TGTGCTAGTGGTTTGGACGGGGGGCCTAACTATGGCTACACCTTC
v_call: TRBV7-2; clone_size: many; j_call: TRBJ1-2; d_call: NA; cdr3_aa: CASSTLGRWVEGYTF; cdr3_nt: TGTGCCAGCAGCACTCTTGGCCGATGGGTAGAGGGCTACACCTTC